This TCR beta chain derives from a study of vaccination effects on CD4 cells after COVID-19. Repertoires were generated with immunoSEQ multiplex PCR, while TCRdb's copy carries only in-frame clones and drops some. Of approximately 50,000 clones in the sample, 75% to 85% are singletons; the top ten hold just over 6%. This CDR3 has 12 residues. Germline V gene lookup returns CDR1 KGHDR and CDR2 SFDVKD. The V gene lost 5 bases and the J gene lost 4 bases, with 5 bases spanning the gap. A remark on this clone: Its antigen is not known.

Ahead of sequencing, the ViraFEST assay grew antigen-specific CD4+ T cells using viral peptide pools. Once cultured for nine to ten days, the cells underwent separation to obtain CD4+ T cells. According to the study, vaccine recipients showed no prior SARS-CoV-2 infection and negative nucleocapsid antibodies. Culturing of 2 million to 2.5 million PBMC per well took place with roughly 10 IU/ml IL-2 and approximately 9.9 ug/ml peptides. Source: CD4+ T cells from PBMCs cultured with HCoV-OC43 spike peptides, taken before COVID-19 vaccination. Subset specified: HCoV-OC43 spike overlapping peptide pool stimulation. The rearrangement uses TRBV24-1 and TRBJ2-1; D ambiguous. This clonotype originated in a human donor who received a COVID-19 vaccine. For the CDR3, the DNA is TGTGCCACCAGTGGTGGGTACAATGAGCAGTTCTTC. This translates into CATSGGYNEQFF.